The clone carrying this T cell receptor (beta chain) has a single count. CDR3 length equals 14 residues. Trimming shortened V by 0 bases and J by 6 bases, and 9 bases separated the two germline ends. The sample is drawn from a study of blood T cell repertoires in COVID-19. The protocol was immunoSEQ multiplex PCR, while the TCRdb copy is restricted to in-frame clones and leaves out a portion. Seen here are nearly 350,000 clones, around nine tenths observed once, and the top ten hold 6% to 8.5%. The J gene is TRBJ1-5, the V gene TRBV23-1, with D perhaps matching TRBD1 (5 bases). TRBV23-1 is identified as an open reading frame with a role that is uncertain. The sequencing sample was made of peripheral blood. This receptor was taken from a woman in her 70s with COVID-19, enrolled during active disease. The CDR3 region has the DNA TGCGCCAGCAGTCAATCTTTCAGGGTTCAGCCCCAGCATTTT. Its protein is CASSQSFRVQPQHF.